A selection of T cell receptor beta chains follows, all from one sample in a study of blood T cell repertoires in COVID-19. Generated by immunoSEQ multiplex PCR, the TCRdb table keeps only in-frame clones and is missing some. Counted here are over 90,000 clones, about 90% occurring once; the ten biggest clones make up 6% to 6.5%. The sample taken for sequencing was peripheral blood. These receptor sequences come from a human donor in a cohort sampled during active COVID-19. Both conserved end residues are part of each CDR3. The D gene is left open where the match is weak. Clone size is stated in some rows and not others, as once, few, many or a class when expanded.

>TRBJ1-6|TRBV11-2|TRBD1|NA
CASSPHSGTGHNSPLHF
TGTGCCAGCAGCCCCCACAGCGGGACAGGTCATAACTCACCCCTCCACTTT
>TRBJ2-7|TRBV28|NA|NA
CASSFPQAKEQYF
TGTGCCAGCAGTTTTCCACAGGCAAAGGAGCAGTACTTC
>TRBJ2-5|TRBV20-1|NA|NA
CSASARGQETQYF
TGCAGTGCTAGTGCCAGGGGCCAAGAGACCCAGTACTTC
>TRBJ2-1|TRBV7-8|NA|NA
CASSLGRARRRYNEQFF
TGTGCCAGCAGCTTAGGGAGGGCCCGAAGAAGGTACAATGAGCAGTTCTTC
>TRBJ2-1|TRBV3-1/TRBV3-2|NA|NA
CASSQERGEQFF
TGTGCCAGCAGCCAAGAGCGGGGTGAGCAGTTCTTC
>TRBJ1-1|TRBV23-1|NA|NA
CASSQTGPGSLDSFF
TGCGCCAGCAGTCAAACAGGGCCGGGGTCTCTTGATAGCTTCTTT
>TRBJ2-7|TRBV6-4|TRBD1|NA
CASSGQGSYEQYF
TGTGCCAGTTCAGGACAGGGGTCGTACGAGCAGTACTTC
>TRBJ2-7|TRBV15|NA|NA
CATSRDGADMQYF
TGTGCCACCAGCAGAGATGGGGCAGATATGCAGTACTTC
>TRBJ2-3|TRBV7-3|TRBD2|NA
CASSQKGASGPTDTQYF
TGTGCCAGCAGCCAAAAAGGGGCTAGCGGACCCACAGATACGCAGTATTTT
>TRBJ2-7|TRBV7-9|NA|NA
CASSFPGGGEQYF
TGTGCCAGCAGCTTCCCCGGAGGAGGCGAGCAGTACTTC
>TRBJ1-5|TRBV27|TRBD1|NA
CASSLSGGQGAGQPQHF
TGTGCCAGCAGTTTATCGGGGGGACAGGGGGCCGGTCAGCCCCAGCATTTT
>TRBJ1-4|TRBV2|TRBD1|NA
CASNRIGGGVDEKLFF
TGTGCCAGCAACCGGATAGGGGGCGGAGTTGATGAAAAACTGTTTTTT
>TRBJ1-2|TRBV28|NA|NA
CASSEAGVRGYTF
TGTGCCAGCAGTGAGGCGGGAGTACGTGGCTACACCTTC
>TRBJ1-5|TRBV27|NA|NA
CASSSGLRQPQHF
TGTGCCAGCAGTTCGGGGTTAAGACAGCCCCAGCATTTT
>TRBJ2-7|TRBV6-5|NA|NA
CASSYAGYSYEQYF
TGTGCCAGCAGTTACGCAGGGTACTCCTACGAGCAGTACTTC
>TRBJ2-7|TRBV2|TRBD1|NA
CASRATGTLGEQYF
TGTGCCAGCAGAGCGACAGGGACCCTTGGCGAGCAGTACTTC
>TRBJ1-5|TRBV12-3/TRBV12-4|NA|once
CASSLAVQPQHF
TGTGCCAGCAGCCTAGCGGTTCAGCCCCAGCATTTT
>TRBJ1-1|TRBV28|NA|NA
CASSLVGTGITEAFF
TGTGCCAGCAGTTTAGTCGGTACAGGGATCACTGAAGCTTTCTTT
>TRBJ2-7|TRBV24-1|NA|NA
CATSDLTGREQYF
TGTGCCACCAGTGATTTGACAGGAAGAGAGCAGTACTTC
>TRBJ2-7|TRBV2|NA|NA
CASDKDRSYEQYF
TGTGCCAGCGACAAGGACAGATCCTACGAGCAGTACTTC
>TRBJ2-7|TRBV5-4|TRBD1|NA
CASSSGQGIPYEQYF
TGTGCCAGCAGCTCCGGACAGGGGATACCCTACGAGCAGTACTTC
>TRBJ1-4|TRBV5-1|NA|NA
CASSLGEEEKLFF
TGCGCCAGCAGCTTGGGGGAGGAGGAAAAACTGTTTTTT
>TRBJ2-1|TRBV28|TRBD2|NA
CASSSMARGSSYNEQFF
TGTGCCAGCAGCTCAATGGCACGCGGGAGCTCCTACAATGAGCAGTTCTTC
>TRBJ2-2|TRBV11-3|NA|NA
CASSLFPITGGTGELFF
TGTGCCAGCAGCTTATTTCCAATTACAGGAGGGACCGGGGAGCTGTTTTTT
>TRBJ2-3|TRBV19|NA|NA
CASSMYRGDTQYF
TGTGCCAGTAGTATGTACCGGGGGGATACGCAGTATTTT
>TRBJ1-2|TRBV29-1|NA|NA
CSVEGGRLGYTF
TGCAGCGTTGAAGGAGGCCGACTGGGCTACACCTTC
>TRBJ2-2|TRBV6-6|TRBD2|NA
CASSNLAGSNTGELFF
TGTGCCAGCAGTAATCTAGCGGGCTCGAACACCGGGGAGCTGTTTTTT
>TRBJ2-7|TRBV24-1|NA|NA
CATSDFYAGEQYF
TGTGCCACCAGTGATTTCTACGCGGGGGAGCAGTACTTC
>TRBJ2-7|TRBV10-2|TRBD2|NA
CASSDSSGSTYEQYF
TGCGCCAGCAGTGATTCTAGCGGGAGCACCTACGAGCAGTACTTC
>TRBJ2-6|TRBV4-2|NA|NA
CASSQGTDIVGANVLTF
TGTGCCAGCAGCCAAGGGACAGACATCGTTGGGGCCAACGTCCTGACTTTC
>TRBJ2-1|TRBV19|NA|NA
CATRREFPSYNEQFF
TGTGCCACCCGCAGGGAATTCCCTAGTTACAATGAGCAGTTCTTC
>TRBJ2-1|TRBV29-1|TRBD2|NA
CSVEDPGRESYNEQFF
TGCAGCGTTGAAGATCCGGGGCGGGAGTCCTACAATGAGCAGTTCTTC
>TRBJ1-1|TRBV27|NA|NA
CASKPQGSLEAFF
TGTGCCAGCAAACCACAAGGGAGCCTTGAAGCTTTCTTT